The present entry profiles one T cell receptor (beta chain) with its context. MiXCR, applied by TCRdb to the 5' RACE reads, yields one record per CDR3 protein. The repertoire holds about 140,000 distinct CDR3 sequences, with roughly 24% as singletons. The source of the sample is a study of T-cell memory formation after mild COVID-19. Per the germline V gene, CDR1 is SGDLS and CDR2 is YYNGEE. V lost 3 bases and J lost 8, with 12 bases in between. The CDR3 runs to 14 residues. Source material: PBMCs or a T cell subset sorted from them (not recorded which). The source of this sequence is an adult woman who had mild COVID-19 (a few samples of this study predate the infection). Cell type and time point are not known. The V call is TRBV9, the J call TRBJ1-6; TRBD1 is a possible D gene (6 bases). The DNA for the CDR3 is TGTGCCAGCAGCGAGGGGGACTCTCATTCACCCCTCCACTTT. It is translated as CASSEGDSHSPLHF. Full variable domain (rest looked up from reference TRBV9 and TRBJ1-6): DSGVTQTPKHLITATGQRVTLRCSPRSGDLSVYWYQQSLDQGLQFLIQYYNGEERAKGNILERFSAQQFPDLHSELNLSSLELGDSALYFCASSEGDSHSPLHFGNGTRLTVT.